This is a list of T cell receptor beta chains from one sample in a study of blood T cell repertoires in COVID-19. Libraries were prepared by immunoSEQ multiplex PCR; TCRdb keeps only in-frame clonotypes and omits some of them. This repertoire shows fewer than 350,000 clones, roughly 90% found once; its top ten account for more than 10%. The sequenced sample was peripheral blood. The origin of the receptors is a woman in her twenties or thirties with COVID-19, enrolled during active disease. Both conserved end residues are part of each CDR3. Rows may omit the clone size; those that give it use once, few, many or a size class.

TRBV7-8	.	TRBJ2-5	CASSWDHGGGETQYF
TRBV5-1	.	TRBJ2-2	CASSLEPGQGMNTGELFF
TRBV10-3	.	TRBJ2-1	CAISEPTGNEQFF
TRBV19	.	TRBJ1-1	CASSRQGGMSTEAFF
TRBV19	once	TRBJ2-7	CASSIVATSGGALEQYF
TRBV10-2	few	TRBJ2-2	CASTQRGITGELFF
TRBV3-1/TRBV3-2	.	TRBJ1-2	CASSLKTDRSYGYTF
TRBV11-2	.	TRBJ1-2	CASKSRGSGDYGYTF
TRBV15	.	TRBJ2-3	CATSRGTGDLTDTQYF
TRBV6-5	.	TRBJ2-1	CASSYTGYNEQFF
TRBV6-5	.	TRBJ1-2	CASSSTRGTVYGYTF
TRBV21-1	.	TRBJ2-7	CASSKPTRSPGVREQYF
TRBV28	.	TRBJ1-6	CASKLTGIRNSPLHF
TRBV12-3/TRBV12-4	.	TRBJ2-5	CASSYRARETQYF
TRBV21-1	.	TRBJ2-1	CASSKVLGGDVYNEQFF
TRBV9	.	TRBJ1-3	CASSVGGFGGTIYF
TRBV3-1/TRBV3-2	.	TRBJ2-5	CASSRTGGETQYF
TRBV29-1	once	TRBJ2-2	CSAKGGDANTGELFF
TRBV12-1	.	TRBJ1-1	CASSSAVTEAFF
TRBV10-2	.	TRBJ2-1	CASSESGGAHNEQFF
TRBV18	.	TRBJ1-5	CASSPRDTQDQPQHF
TRBV6-5	.	TRBJ2-2	CASSKTGVGGELFF
TRBV9	.	TRBJ1-6	CASSVGSSYNSPLHF
TRBV18	.	TRBJ2-2	CASSLGTGNTGELFF
TRBV29-1	.	TRBJ2-5	CSVEPPAGEETQYF
TRBV11-2	.	TRBJ2-1	CASSMGLAGGPEQFF
TRBV7-6	.	TRBJ2-1	CASSTPAGGLGEQFF
TRBV11-2	.	TRBJ2-7	CASSLTGLSYEQYF
TRBV11-3	.	TRBJ1-3	CASSHGTGPFVGNTIYF
TRBV6-4	.	TRBJ1-2	CASSDPGQGGGYTF
TRBV6-5	.	TRBJ1-2	CASSLGQIYGYTF
TRBV28	.	TRBJ1-2	CASSTTGGGTGYGYTF
TRBV11-3	.	TRBJ2-1	CASSLGSSGWTGADEQFF
TRBV18	.	TRBJ1-5	CASSLDHRGGQPQHF
TRBV5-4	.	TRBJ1-4	CASGVTREKLFF
TRBV5-4	.	TRBJ2-1	CASSLGDRNYNEQFF
TRBV7-2	.	TRBJ2-1	CASSFTSGGAAEQFF
TRBV18	.	TRBJ1-4	CASSGGTVNEKLFF
TRBV30	.	TRBJ2-7	CATETGQGIEQYF
TRBV13	.	TRBJ2-7	CASSRPLEGAPHEQYF